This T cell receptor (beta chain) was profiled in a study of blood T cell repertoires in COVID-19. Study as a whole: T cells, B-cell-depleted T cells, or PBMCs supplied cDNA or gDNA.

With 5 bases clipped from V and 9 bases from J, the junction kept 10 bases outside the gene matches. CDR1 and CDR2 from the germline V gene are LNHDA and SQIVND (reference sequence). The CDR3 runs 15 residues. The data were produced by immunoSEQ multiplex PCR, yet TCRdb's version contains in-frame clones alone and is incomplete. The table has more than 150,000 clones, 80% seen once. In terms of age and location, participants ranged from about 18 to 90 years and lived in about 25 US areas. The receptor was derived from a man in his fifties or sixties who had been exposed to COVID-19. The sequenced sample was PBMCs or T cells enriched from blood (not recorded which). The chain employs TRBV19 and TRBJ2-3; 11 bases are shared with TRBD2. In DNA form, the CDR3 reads TGTGCCAGTAGTTCGCTAGCGGGAGGTGTAGGCACGCAGTATTTT. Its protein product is CASSSLAGGVGTQYF.